Listed below are T cell receptor beta chains from one sample, sequenced in a study of T cell responses to AZD1222 COVID-19 vaccine. Clones were read by immunoSEQ multiplex PCR, and TCRdb kept only the in-frame ones, dropping some. Seen here are some 150,000 clones, 86% observed once, and the top ten hold roughly 5%. Sequencing used peripheral blood, obtained on day 0 of MenACWY control vaccination. These receptor sequences come from an adult in good health. The CDR3 runs from the conserved cysteine through the conserved F or W. The D gene is left open where the match is weak. Part of the rows lack a size; the others show once, few, many or a class for expanded clones.

len	abundance	d_gene	v_gene	j_gene	CDR3nt	CDR3aa
12	NA	NA	TRBV7-9	TRBJ1-1	TGTGCCAGCAGCTTCATCCGTACTGAAGCTTTCTTT	CASSFIRTEAFF
15	NA	TRBD2	TRBV6-5	TRBJ2-3	TGTGCCAGCAGCCGAGCGGGAGGGCCGACAGATACGCAGTATTTT	CASSRAGGPTDTQYF
16	NA	TRBD2	TRBV30	TRBJ2-7	TGTGCCTGGGGGGGTGGCGCTAGCGGTCTCTCCTACGAGCAGTACTTC	CAWGGGASGLSYEQYF
13	NA	NA	TRBV28	TRBJ1-5	TGTGCCAGCGCCCGGCCAGCCCAACGACCCCAGCATTTT	CASARPAQRPQHF
10	NA	TRBD2	TRBV2	TRBJ2-3	TGTGCCATCGGGGGGGAGACGCAGTATTTT	CAIGGETQYF
12	NA	NA	TRBV11-2	TRBJ1-1	TGTGCCAGCAGGTTAGCGGGCACTGAAGCTTTCTTT	CASRLAGTEAFF
14	NA	NA	TRBV6-2/TRBV6-3	TRBJ1-6	TGTGCCAGCAGTTTCACCACGGGTGATTCACCCCTCCACTTT	CASSFTTGDSPLHF
14	NA	NA	TRBV6-2/TRBV6-3	TRBJ2-7	TGTGCCAGCAGTTACGTCTTCCAAGTGGGGGAGCAGTACTTC	CASSYVFQVGEQYF
10	many	NA	TRBV29-1	TRBJ1-1	TGCAGCGTTGCTAACCAGAAAGCTTTCTTT	CSVANQKAFF
16	NA	TRBD2	TRBV5-8	TRBJ2-1	TGTGCCAGCACCAAGGAGAGCCGGGGGGGCATAAATGAGCAGTTCTTC	CASTKESRGGINEQFF
13	NA	NA	TRBV6-5	TRBJ2-1	TGTGCCAGCAGTCTGACTGGTATCAATGAGCAGTTCTTC	CASSLTGINEQFF
14	NA	NA	TRBV6-5	TRBJ2-7	TGTGCCAGCAGTTTTTCAGGGGGGAACTACGAGCAGTACTTC	CASSFSGGNYEQYF
16	NA	TRBD2	TRBV19	TRBJ2-3	TGTGCCAGTAGTCCCCGGACTAGCGGGTTCGCAGATACGCAGTATTTT	CASSPRTSGFADTQYF
13	NA	NA	TRBV11-2	TRBJ2-1	TGTGCCAGCAGACCACAGGGGAGGAATGAGCAGTTCTTC	CASRPQGRNEQFF
15	NA	NA	TRBV5-1	TRBJ1-1	TGCGCCAGCAGCTCGATGGCCGGCAGGATGTCTGAAGCTTTCTTT	CASSSMAGRMSEAFF
14	NA	NA	TRBV5-1	TRBJ2-1	TGCGCCAGCAGCTTGGTCTTTTCGGGAAATGAGCAGTTCTTC	CASSLVFSGNEQFF
13	NA	NA	TRBV5-1	TRBJ1-5	TGCGCCAGCAGCGCCCAGGGGAGTCAGCCCCAGCATTTT	CASSAQGSQPQHF
15	NA	NA	TRBV7-9	TRBJ1-6	TGTGCCGTTCGGGACGGACTCTCCTATAATTCACCCCTCCACTTT	CAVRDGLSYNSPLHF
16	NA	NA	TRBV4-1	TRBJ1-2	TGCGCCAGCAGCAAAGATCTCGGGGGCGCGGGCTATGGCTACACCTTC	CASSKDLGGAGYGYTF
16	NA	NA	TRBV6-1	TRBJ1-4	TGTGCCAGCAGTGTCGTGGCACTCTTAACTAATGAAAAACTGTTTTTT	CASSVVALLTNEKLFF
16	NA	TRBD1	TRBV7-9	TRBJ1-1	TGTGCCAGCAGCCAAGGACAGGGGGCCTTTTCAGCTGAAGCTTTCTTT	CASSQGQGAFSAEAFF
15	NA	NA	TRBV3-1/TRBV3-2	TRBJ1-5	TGTGCCAGCAGCCAAGGGGGGCAAGGCAATCAGCCCCAGCATTTT	CASSQGGQGNQPQHF
12	NA	NA	TRBV7-2	TRBJ1-2	TGTGCCAGCAGCATGAATCCAGGCGGCTACACCTTC	CASSMNPGGYTF
18	NA	TRBD1	TRBV5-5	TRBJ2-6	TGTGCCAGCAGCATTACTATGACAGGGCTGGCAGGGGCCAACGTCCTGACTTTC	CASSITMTGLAGANVLTF
16	once	TRBD2	TRBV19	TRBJ2-2	TGTGCCAGTAGTAAAGTGGGACTAGCGGGGGCCGGGGAGCTGTTTTTT	CASSKVGLAGAGELFF
16	few	TRBD1	TRBV4-1	TRBJ1-1	TGCGCCAGCAGCCAGGGACAGGGGTTGGGGAACACTGAAGCTTTCTTT	CASSQGQGLGNTEAFF
17	NA	TRBD1	TRBV5-4	TRBJ2-6	TGTGCCAGCAGCACCTACGACAGGGTCCGAGGGGCCAACGTCCTGACTTTC	CASSTYDRVRGANVLTF
15	NA	NA	TRBV5-1	TRBJ2-3	TGCGCCAGCAGCTTGGCCAATTTAGGGGGAGATACGCAGTATTTT	CASSLANLGGDTQYF
15	NA	NA	TRBV15	TRBJ2-3	TGTGCCACCAGCAATATAGGGCTAAGGGCAGATACGCAGTATTTT	CATSNIGLRADTQYF
13	NA	NA	TRBV7-3	TRBJ2-5	TGTGCCAGCAGCCGTACTAGCACGGAGACCCAGTACTTC	CASSRTSTETQYF
13	once	NA	TRBV25-1	TRBJ1-5	TGTGCCAGCCGAGCCTGGGGCAATCAGCCCCAGCATTTT	CASRAWGNQPQHF
15	NA	TRBD1	TRBV12-5	TRBJ2-5	TGTGCTAGTGGTTTGGCCACAGGGGTTCAAGAGACCCAGTACTTC	CASGLATGVQETQYF
14	NA	NA	TRBV10-2	TRBJ1-1	TGCGCCAGCAGTGAGTCAGGGGTGGACACTGAAGCTTTCTTT	CASSESGVDTEAFF
12	once	NA	TRBV5-6	TRBJ2-7	TGTGCCAGCAGCCCAGTCAGGGAAGAGCAGTACTTC	CASSPVREEQYF
14	once	NA	TRBV7-6	TRBJ1-3	TGTGCCAGCAGCCCCTTGGACTCTGGAAACACCATATATTTT	CASSPLDSGNTIYF
13	NA	NA	TRBV7-2	TRBJ1-2	TGTGCCAGCAGCCCACCGGTTGGTTATGGCTACACCTTC	CASSPPVGYGYTF
13	few	NA	TRBV24-1	TRBJ1-1	TGTGCCACCAGTGATTTTTCGGGGACTGAAGCTTTCTTT	CATSDFSGTEAFF
11	NA	NA	TRBV6-5	TRBJ2-1	TGTGCCAGCAGCATTTACAATGAGCAGTTCTTC	CASSIYNEQFF
15	NA	NA	TRBV27	TRBJ2-1	TGTGCCAGCAGTCTTGGGACCCTCGCTGACAATGAGCAGTTCTTC	CASSLGTLADNEQFF
11	once	NA	TRBV14	TRBJ2-2	TGTGCCAGCAGCCACGCCGGGGAGCTGTTTTTT	CASSHAGELFF
14	NA	TRBD2	TRBV7-3	TRBJ2-3	TGTGCCAGCAGCTTAGGACTAGGAACTGATACGCAGTATTTT	CASSLGLGTDTQYF